This TCR beta chain was recovered during a study of technical replicates of blood from a few donors. Assay used: immunoSEQ multiplex PCR; TCRdb lists only in-frame clones, some missing. Here the sample spans about 59,000 clones, 87% being singletons. This clonotype was obtained from a human donor in good health. Some clones in this sample may be carry-over from other donors' samples. The source material was PBMCs.

In nucleotides, the CDR3 is TGCAGCGTTGGCGGGAGAACCTACAATGAGCAGTTCTTC. This encodes CSVGGRTYNEQFF. This chain links TRBV29-1 with TRBJ2-1; 7 nucleotides align to TRBD2. Trimming removed 4 bases from V and 2 bases from J; junction bases left unmatched: 2. The CDR3 sequence is 13 residues long. Germline V gene lookup returns CDR1 SQVTM and CDR2 ANQGSEA.